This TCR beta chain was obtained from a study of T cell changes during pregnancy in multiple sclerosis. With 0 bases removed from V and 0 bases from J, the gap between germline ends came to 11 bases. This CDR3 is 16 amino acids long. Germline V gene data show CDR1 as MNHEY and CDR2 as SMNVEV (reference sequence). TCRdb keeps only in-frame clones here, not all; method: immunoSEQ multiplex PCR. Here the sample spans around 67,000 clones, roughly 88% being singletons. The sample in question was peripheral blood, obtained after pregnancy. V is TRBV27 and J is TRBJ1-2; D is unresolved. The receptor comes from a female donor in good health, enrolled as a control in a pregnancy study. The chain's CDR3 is CASSLSLNGANYGYTF. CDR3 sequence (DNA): TGTGCCAGCAGTTTATCACTTAACGGGGCTAACTATGGCTACACCTTC.